The 21 T cell receptor beta chains reported below all come from one sample, sequenced in a study of CD8+ T cells in alopecia areata. The authors extracted RNA and reverse transcribed it into cDNA as the sequencing template. Measured with immunoSEQ multiplex PCR; TCRdb has only the in-frame clones, and not every one. The sample has some 200,000 clones; under 75% are singletons. The treatment denotes: oral pan-JAK inhibitor, 5-10 mg twice daily. The input for sequencing was CD4+ T cells sorted from blood, taken at week 4, from a patient treated with tofacitinib. The receptors shown here come from a human donor with alopecia areata.

This clone was detected once. The gene calls are TRBV30 and TRBJ2-7; no clear D gene. The germline V and J ends were trimmed by 7 bases and 1 base, with 8 bases remaining between them. Germline-derived CDR1 and CDR2 are GTSNPN and SVGIG (reference sequence). The CDR3 length is 11 residues. The CDR3: CASGFSYEQYF. CDR3 DNA sequence: TGTGCCTCCGGATTTTCCTACGAGCAGTACTTC.

This clone was picked up a small number of times. This chain links TRBV5-6 with TRBJ2-7, with 10 bases fitting TRBD2. V shed 3 bases and J 4 bases; nucleotides not matched to a gene: 7. The germline CDR1 and CDR2 sequences are SGHDT and YYEEEE. This CDR3 comprises 15 residues. The CDR3 protein is CASSSIAGGKYEQYF. As DNA, the CDR3 is TGTGCCAGCAGCTCCATAGCGGGGGGAAAATACGAGCAGTACTTC.

The gene calls are TRBV25-1 and TRBJ1-4; 10 bases are a match to TRBD1. This CDR3 comprises 15 residues. V lost 3 bases and J lost 11; bases outside the gene matches: 9. Germline V lookup: CDR1 MGHDK, CDR2 SYGVNS. CDR3 in amino acids: CASSETRDRGWKLFF. The CDR3 DNA sequence: TGTGCCAGCAGTGAGACACGGGACAGGGGATGGAAACTGTTTTTT.

The V call is TRBV5-1, the J call TRBJ2-1; the match to TRBD2 covers 10 bases. Germline V lookup: CDR1 SGHRS, CDR2 YFSETQ. The CDR3 totals 15 residues. The V segment lost 2 bases and the J segment 7 bases; nucleotides outside the gene matches: 6. Written as DNA, the CDR3 is TGCGCCAGCAGCTTCGGGCTAGCGGGGGCGAATGAGCAGTTCTTC. Its translation: CASSFGLAGANEQFF. The variable domain in full, completed from reference TRBV5-1 and TRBJ2-1, reads KAGVTQTPRYLIKTRGQQVTLSCSPISGHRSVSWYQQTPGQGLQFLFEYFSETQRNKGNFPGRFSGRQFSNSRSEMNVSTLELGDSALYLCASSFGLAGANEQFFGPGTRLTVL.

The chain is built from TRBV9 and TRBJ1-6; TRBD1 matches 7 bases. Germline CDR1 is SGDLS and CDR2 is YYNGEE. The CDR3 is 17 amino acids. V shed 1 base, J shed 7 bases, and the junction held 11 bases outside the gene matches. The CDR3 protein is CASSVKVGGQHNSPLHF. The CDR3 coding sequence is TGTGCCAGCAGCGTAAAGGTGGGGGGACAGCACAATTCACCCCTCCACTTT.

The chain links TRBV4-1 to TRBJ2-1; 9 bases map to TRBD1. The CDR3 consists of 15 residues. Germline-derived CDR1 and CDR2 are MGHRA and YSYEKL. V lost 11 bases and J lost 6; bases outside the gene matches: 14. The DNA for the CDR3 is TGCGCCTCGAGGTCCACAGGGGGCATCGTCAATGAGCAGTTCTTC. Encoded protein: CASRSTGGIVNEQFF.

This chain links TRBV9 with TRBJ2-7; 13 bases are shared with TRBD2. Germline CDR1 and CDR2: SGDLS and YYNGEE. J was trimmed by 4 bases and V by 3 bases; bases with no gene match: 4. The CDR3 is 15 amino acids. The CDR3 DNA reads TGTGCCAGCAGCGCCGGGACTAGCGGGGTGTACGAGCAGTACTTC. Amino acids: CASSAGTSGVYEQYF.

The chain couples TRBV15 to TRBJ2-2; TRBD1 is a possible D gene (5 bases). Germline assignment: CDR1 LNHNV and CDR2 YYDKDF (reference sequence). This CDR3 spans 14 amino acids. With 7 bases removed from V and 0 bases from J, the gap between germline ends came to 9 bases. The CDR3 nucleotides are TGTGCCACCAAGGGCAGGGCGAACACCGGGGAGCTGTTTTTT. This gives the protein CATKGRANTGELFF.

This clone was seen many times. The chain joins TRBV7-3 to TRBJ2-2; D gene ambiguous. Trimming left V 6 bases short and J 7 bases short, with 18 bases between. Germline lookup yields CDR1 SGHTA and CDR2 FQGTGA. The CDR3 contains 15 residues. CDR3 sequence (DNA): TGTGCCAGCAGTTATAACACTCTGGGCAGCGGGGAGCTGTTTTTT. Residues: CASSYNTLGSGELFF.

This clone was counted only a few times. The chain carries TRBV29-1 and TRBJ2-1, with D perhaps TRBD1 (6 bases). Germline V CDR1 and CDR2: SQVTM, ANQGSEA. There are 11 residues in the CDR3. Trimming left V 2 bases short and J 7 bases short, with 6 bases between. The CDR3 DNA reads as TGCAGCGTTGAAAGGGGGAATGAGCAGTTCTTC. Its protein product is CSVERGNEQFF.

The chain joins TRBV29-1 to TRBJ2-3; D unresolved. Trimming left V 5 bases short and J 5 bases short, with 11 bases between. Germline CDR1 SQVTM, CDR2 ANQGSEA. The CDR3 loop spans 12 amino acids. The chain's CDR3 is CSVRSAGDTQYF. For the CDR3, the DNA is TGCAGCGTTCGGTCGGCAGGAGATACGCAGTATTTT.

The chain couples TRBV12-5 to TRBJ2-3; 8 nucleotides align to TRBD2. Unmatched junction bases numbered 5, after V lost 5 bases and J lost 4 bases. Germline loops: CDR1 LGHNT, CDR2 FRNRAP. The CDR3 is made up of 14 amino acids. DNA for the CDR3: TGTGCTAGTGGTCTCGGGGGGGCGGCAGATACGCAGTATTTT. Encoded protein: CASGLGGAADTQYF.

In its sample, this clone was seen a few times. V gene TRBV5-1 combines with J gene TRBJ1-3, with 7 bases matching TRBD1. CDR3 length: 16 amino acids. The germline CDR1 and CDR2 sequences are SGHRS and YFSETQ. Germline trimming cut 4 bases from V and 0 bases from J; bases unmatched to any gene: 7. The CDR3 loop reads CASSPGGSNSGNTIYF. The CDR3 bases are TGCGCCAGCAGCCCAGGGGGAAGCAACTCTGGAAACACCATATATTTT.

This chain connects TRBV2 to TRBJ1-1; no firm D call. V shed 6 bases and J shed 0 bases, with 14 bases lying between them. CDR3 length: 15 amino acids. Per germline, CDR1 SNHLY and CDR2 FYNNEI. The CDR3: CASSLRMIMNTEAFF. CDR3 DNA sequence: TGTGCCAGCAGCCTAAGAATGATCATGAACACTGAAGCTTTCTTT.

CDR3 DNA: TGTGCCAGCAGTTTAGGTGGTGGAATTGGACAGCCCCAGCATTTT. It is translated as CASSLGGGIGQPQHF. The J gene is TRBJ1-5, the V gene TRBV27; D gene uncertain. Germline values: CDR1 MNHEY, CDR2 SMNVEV (reference sequence). There are 15 residues in the CDR3. The germline V and J ends were trimmed by 2 bases and 7 bases, with 15 bases remaining between them.

The chain joins TRBV7-2 to TRBJ2-7, with D possibly matching TRBD2 (5 bases). The CDR3 runs to 14 residues. Germline CDR1 reads SGHTA; CDR2 reads FQGNSA. Trimming stripped 2 bases from V and 3 bases from J, with 11 bases between. The CDR3 here is CASSLYTTSYEQYF. The CDR3 bases are TGTGCCAGCAGCTTATACACCACTAGCTACGAGCAGTACTTC.

The CDR3 is CASSQVPGQGHSPLHF. DNA of the CDR3: TGCGCCAGCAGCCAAGTTCCGGGACAGGGACATTCACCCCTCCACTTT. The chain joins TRBV4-1 to TRBJ1-6, with 9 nucleotides matching TRBD1. Unmatched junction bases numbered 6, after V lost 1 base and J lost 8 bases. Germline values: CDR1 MGHRA, CDR2 YSYEKL. The CDR3 sequence is 16 residues long.

This chain uses TRBV6-6 with TRBJ2-4, with D possibly matching TRBD1 (6 bases). Germline V gene data show CDR1 as MNHNY and CDR2 as SVGAGI (reference sequence). The CDR3 extends over 14 amino acids. V was clipped by 0 bases and J by 7 bases, with 10 bases between them. The CDR3 nucleotides are TGTGCCAGCAGTTACTCGTCGCAGGGGAACATTCAGTACTTC. This gives the protein CASSYSSQGNIQYF.

The chain is built from TRBV30 and TRBJ1-1; D is perhaps TRBD1 (5 bases). Germline V CDR1 and CDR2: GTSNPN, SVGIG (reference sequence). The CDR3 length is 14 residues. Trimming stripped 4 bases from V and 4 bases from J, with 16 bases between. The CDR3 bases are TGTGCCTGGAACTGGAGGGGTCGAGCCACTGAAGCTTTCTTT. Its protein product is CAWNWRGRATEAFF. Variable domain in full (rest from reference TRBV30 and TRBJ1-1): SQTIHQWPATLVQPVGSPLSLECTVEGTSNPNLYWYRQAAGRGLQLLFYSVGIGQISSEVPQNLSASRPQDRQFILSSKKLLLSDSGFYLCAWNWRGRATEAFFGQGTRLTVV.

This clone was seen only a few times. The CDR3 DNA reads TGCAGCGCTGAGGGGAGGGTTCGCACAGATACGCAGTATTTT. This sequence encodes CSAEGRVRTDTQYF. The chain has TRBV29-1 and TRBJ2-3, with 7 bases fitting TRBD2. Germline-derived CDR1 and CDR2 are SQVTM and ANQGSEA. The CDR3 extends over 14 amino acids. The V and J ends lost 7 bases and 1 base, in that order; junction bases with no gene match: 8.

This clone appeared a few times. The chain has TRBV2 and TRBJ1-4; D ambiguous. The CDR3 is 11 amino acids. Germline V gene lookup returns CDR1 SNHLY and CDR2 FYNNEI. V lost 4 bases and J lost 10, with 7 bases in between. This CDR3 is CASSGERKLFF. The DNA for the CDR3 is TGTGCCAGCAGTGGGGAGAGAAAACTGTTTTTT.